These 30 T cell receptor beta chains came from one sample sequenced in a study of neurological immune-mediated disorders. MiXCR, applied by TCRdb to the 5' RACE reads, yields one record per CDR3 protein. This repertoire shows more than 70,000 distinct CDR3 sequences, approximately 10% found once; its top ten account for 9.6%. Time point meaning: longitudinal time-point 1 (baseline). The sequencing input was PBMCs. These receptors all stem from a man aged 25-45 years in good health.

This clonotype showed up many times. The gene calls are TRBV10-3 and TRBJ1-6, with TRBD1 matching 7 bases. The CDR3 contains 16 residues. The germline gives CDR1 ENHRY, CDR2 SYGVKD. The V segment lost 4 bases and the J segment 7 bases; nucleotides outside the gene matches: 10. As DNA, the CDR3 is TGTGCCATCAGTGGGAATCGGGGGACAGAGAATTCACCCCTCCACTTT. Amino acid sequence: CAISGNRGTENSPLHF.

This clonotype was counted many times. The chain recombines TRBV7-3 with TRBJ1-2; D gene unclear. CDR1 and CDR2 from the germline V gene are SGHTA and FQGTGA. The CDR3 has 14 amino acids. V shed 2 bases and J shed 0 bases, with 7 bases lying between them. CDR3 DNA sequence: TGTGCCAGCAGCTTAGACGGCGCTAACTATGGCTACACCTTC. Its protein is CASSLDGANYGYTF.

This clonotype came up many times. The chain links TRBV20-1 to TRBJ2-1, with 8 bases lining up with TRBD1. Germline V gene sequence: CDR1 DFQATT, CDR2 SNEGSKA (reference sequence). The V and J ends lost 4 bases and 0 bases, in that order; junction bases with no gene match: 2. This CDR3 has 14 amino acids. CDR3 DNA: TGCAGTGCTACGGACAGGGCCTCCTACAATGAGCAGTTCTTC. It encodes CSATDRASYNEQFF.

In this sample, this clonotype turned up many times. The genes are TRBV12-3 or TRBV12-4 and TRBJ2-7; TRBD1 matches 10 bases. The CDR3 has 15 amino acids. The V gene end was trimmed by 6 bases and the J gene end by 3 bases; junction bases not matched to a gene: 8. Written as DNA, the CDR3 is TGTGCCAGCAGACCCGGGACAGGGGAAAACTACGAGCAGTACTTC. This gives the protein CASRPGTGENYEQYF.

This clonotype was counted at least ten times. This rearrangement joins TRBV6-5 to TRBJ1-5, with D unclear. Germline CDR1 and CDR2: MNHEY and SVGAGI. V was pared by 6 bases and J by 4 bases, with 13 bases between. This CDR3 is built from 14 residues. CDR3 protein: CASRSVGRNQPQHF. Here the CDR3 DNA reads TGTGCCAGCAGGTCCGTTGGGAGAAATCAGCCCCAGCATTTT.

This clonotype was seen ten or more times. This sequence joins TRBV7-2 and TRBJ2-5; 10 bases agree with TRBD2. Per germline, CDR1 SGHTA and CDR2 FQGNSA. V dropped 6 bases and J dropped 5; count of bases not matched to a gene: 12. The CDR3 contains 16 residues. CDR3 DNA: TGTGCCAGCAGACAACGTGGGCTAGCGGGAGAGGAGACCCAGTACTTC. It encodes CASRQRGLAGEETQYF.

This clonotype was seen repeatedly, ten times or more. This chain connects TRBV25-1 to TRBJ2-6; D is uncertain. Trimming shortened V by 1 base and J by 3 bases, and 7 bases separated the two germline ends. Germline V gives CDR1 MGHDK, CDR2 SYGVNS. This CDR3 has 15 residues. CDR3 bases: TGTGCCAGCAGTGAATTTGGTGTTGGGGCCAACGTCCTGACTTTC. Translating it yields CASSEFGVGANVLTF.

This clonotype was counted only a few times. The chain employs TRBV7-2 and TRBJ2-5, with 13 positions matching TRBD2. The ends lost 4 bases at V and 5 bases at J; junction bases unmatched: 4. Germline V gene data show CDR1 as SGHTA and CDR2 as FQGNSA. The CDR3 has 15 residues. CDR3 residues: CASSSGLAGPETQYF. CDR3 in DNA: TGTGCCAGCAGCTCGGGACTAGCGGGACCGGAGACCCAGTACTTC.

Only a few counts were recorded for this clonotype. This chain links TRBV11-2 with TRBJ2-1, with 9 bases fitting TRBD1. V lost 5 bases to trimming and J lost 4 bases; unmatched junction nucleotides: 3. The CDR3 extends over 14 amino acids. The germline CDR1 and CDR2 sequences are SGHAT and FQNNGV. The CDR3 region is CASSHGTGYNEQFF. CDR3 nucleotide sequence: TGTGCCAGCAGCCACGGGACAGGGTACAATGAGCAGTTCTTC.

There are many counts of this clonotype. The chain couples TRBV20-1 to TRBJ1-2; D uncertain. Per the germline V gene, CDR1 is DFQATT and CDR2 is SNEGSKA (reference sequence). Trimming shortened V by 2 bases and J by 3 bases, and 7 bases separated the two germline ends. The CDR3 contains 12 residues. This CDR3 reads CSARMRDYGYTF. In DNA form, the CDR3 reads TGCAGTGCTAGAATGAGGGACTATGGCTACACCTTC.

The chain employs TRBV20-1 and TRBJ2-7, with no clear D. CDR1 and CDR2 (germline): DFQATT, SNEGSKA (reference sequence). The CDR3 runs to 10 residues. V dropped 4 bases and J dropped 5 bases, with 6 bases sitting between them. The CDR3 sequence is CSAKRNEQYF. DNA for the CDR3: TGCAGTGCTAAGAGGAACGAGCAGTACTTC.

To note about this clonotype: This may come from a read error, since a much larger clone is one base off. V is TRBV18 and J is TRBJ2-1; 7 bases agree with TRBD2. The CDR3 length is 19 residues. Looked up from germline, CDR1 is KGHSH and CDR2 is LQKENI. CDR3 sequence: CASSPQFLGSGLSYNEQFF. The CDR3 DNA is TGTGCCAGCTCGCCACAATTCTTAGGTAGCGGGCTCTCCTACAATGAGCAGTTCTTC.

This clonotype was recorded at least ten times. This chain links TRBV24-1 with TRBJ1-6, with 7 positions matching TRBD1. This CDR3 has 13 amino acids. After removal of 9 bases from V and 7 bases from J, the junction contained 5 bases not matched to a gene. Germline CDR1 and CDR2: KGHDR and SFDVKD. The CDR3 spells CATAGGWNSPLHF. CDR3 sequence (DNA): TGTGCCACCGCAGGGGGGTGGAATTCACCCCTCCACTTT.

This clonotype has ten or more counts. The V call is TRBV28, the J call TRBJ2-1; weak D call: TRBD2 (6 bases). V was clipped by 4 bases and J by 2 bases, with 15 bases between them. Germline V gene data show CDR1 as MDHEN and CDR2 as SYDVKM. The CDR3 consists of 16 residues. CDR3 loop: CASSSTVLAAYNEQFF. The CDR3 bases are TGTGCCAGCAGTTCGACTGTATTAGCGGCCTACAATGAGCAGTTCTTC.

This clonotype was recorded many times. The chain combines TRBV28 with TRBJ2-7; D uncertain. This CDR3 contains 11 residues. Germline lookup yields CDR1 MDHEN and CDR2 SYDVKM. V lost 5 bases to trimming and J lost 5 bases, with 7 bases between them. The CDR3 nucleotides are TGTGCCAGCAGTCACTACAACGAGCAGTACTTC. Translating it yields CASSHYNEQYF.

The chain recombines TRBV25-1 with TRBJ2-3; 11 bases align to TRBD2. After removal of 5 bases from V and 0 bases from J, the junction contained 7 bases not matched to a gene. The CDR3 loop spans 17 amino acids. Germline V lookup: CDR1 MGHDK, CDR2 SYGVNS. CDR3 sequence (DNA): TGTGCCAGCAGTATCCGACTAGCGGGATCTAGCACAGATACGCAGTATTTT. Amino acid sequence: CASSIRLAGSSTDTQYF.

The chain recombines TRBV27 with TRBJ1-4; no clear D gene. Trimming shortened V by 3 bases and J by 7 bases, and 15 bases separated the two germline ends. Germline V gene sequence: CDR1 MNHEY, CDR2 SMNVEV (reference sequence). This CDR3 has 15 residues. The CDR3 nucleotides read TGTGCCAGCAGTTTCGCTCGAGGGCGGGGTGAAAAACTGTTTTTT. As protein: CASSFARGRGEKLFF.

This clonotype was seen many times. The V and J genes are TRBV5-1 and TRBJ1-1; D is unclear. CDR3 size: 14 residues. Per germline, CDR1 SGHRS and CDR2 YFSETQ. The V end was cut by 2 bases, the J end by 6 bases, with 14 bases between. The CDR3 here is CASSLVLSGAEAFF. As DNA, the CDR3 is TGCGCCAGCAGCTTAGTCTTATCGGGCGCTGAAGCTTTCTTT.

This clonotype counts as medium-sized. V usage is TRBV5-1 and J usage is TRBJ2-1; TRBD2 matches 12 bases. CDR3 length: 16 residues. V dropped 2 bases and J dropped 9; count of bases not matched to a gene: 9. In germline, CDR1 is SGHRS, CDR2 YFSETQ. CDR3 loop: CASSFRTSGTGGEQFF. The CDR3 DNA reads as TGCGCCAGCAGCTTCCGGACTAGCGGGACGGGAGGTGAGCAGTTCTTC.

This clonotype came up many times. The DNA for the CDR3 is TGTGCCAGCAGCTTAGATTTCCTCGGAAACGTAGGCTACACCTTC. Translated, it gives CASSLDFLGNVGYTF. This chain uses TRBV7-2 with TRBJ1-2; D remains ambiguous. This CDR3 is 15 amino acids long. V was cut by 1 base and J by 8 bases, with 17 bases left in between. Germline lookup yields CDR1 SGHTA and CDR2 FQGNSA.

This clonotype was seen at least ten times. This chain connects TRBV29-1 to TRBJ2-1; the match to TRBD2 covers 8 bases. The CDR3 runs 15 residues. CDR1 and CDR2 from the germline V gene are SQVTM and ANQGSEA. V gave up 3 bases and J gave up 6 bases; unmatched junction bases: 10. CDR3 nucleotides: TGCAGCGTTGATCACAAGCGGGGGTCTCGCAATGAGCAGTTCTTC. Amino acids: CSVDHKRGSRNEQFF.

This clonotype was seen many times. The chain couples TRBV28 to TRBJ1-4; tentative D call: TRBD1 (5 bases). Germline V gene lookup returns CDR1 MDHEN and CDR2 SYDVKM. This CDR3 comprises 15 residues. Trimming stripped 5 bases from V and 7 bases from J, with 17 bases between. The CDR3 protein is CASSTSGAHSEKLFF. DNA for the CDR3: TGTGCCAGCAGTACATCCGGGGCCCACTCTGAAAAACTGTTTTTT.

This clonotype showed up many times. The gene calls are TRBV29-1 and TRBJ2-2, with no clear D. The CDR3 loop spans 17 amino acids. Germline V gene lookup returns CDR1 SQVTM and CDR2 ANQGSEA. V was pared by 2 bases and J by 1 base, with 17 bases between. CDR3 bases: TGCAGCGTTGAAACTAATCGGGCCCCAGGGAACACCGGGGAGCTGTTTTTT. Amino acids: CSVETNRAPGNTGELFF.

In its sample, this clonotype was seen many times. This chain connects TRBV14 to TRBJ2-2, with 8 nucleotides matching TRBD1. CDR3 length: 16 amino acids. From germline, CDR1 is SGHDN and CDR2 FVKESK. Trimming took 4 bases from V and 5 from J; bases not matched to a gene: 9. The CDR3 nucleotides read TGTGCCAGCAGCCTGGTCAGGACAGGGTCGACCGGGGAGCTGTTTTTT. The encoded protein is CASSLVRTGSTGELFF. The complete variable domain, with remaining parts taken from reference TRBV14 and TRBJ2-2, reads EAGVTQFPSHSVIEKGQTVTLRCDPISGHDNLYWYRRVMGKEIKFLLHFVKESKQDESGMPNNRFLAERTGGTYSTLKVQPAELEDSGVYFCASSLVRTGSTGELFFGEGSRLTVL.

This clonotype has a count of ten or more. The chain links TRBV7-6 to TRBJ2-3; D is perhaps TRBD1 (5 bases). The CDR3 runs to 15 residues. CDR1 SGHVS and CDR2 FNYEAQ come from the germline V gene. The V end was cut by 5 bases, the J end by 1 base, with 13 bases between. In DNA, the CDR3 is TGTGCCAGCAGCGAAATGGGGCGCCGCACAGATACGCAGTATTTT. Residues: CASSEMGRRTDTQYF. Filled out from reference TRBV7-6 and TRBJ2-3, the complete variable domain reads GAGVSQSPRYKVTKRGQDVALRCDPISGHVSLYWYRQALGQGPEFLTYFNYEAQQDKSGLPNDRFSAERPEGSISTLTIQRTEQRDSAMYRCASSEMGRRTDTQYFGPGTRLTVL.

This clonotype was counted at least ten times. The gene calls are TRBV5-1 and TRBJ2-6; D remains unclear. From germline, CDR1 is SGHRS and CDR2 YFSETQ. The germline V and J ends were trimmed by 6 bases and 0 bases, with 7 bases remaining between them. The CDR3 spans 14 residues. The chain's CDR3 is CASMASSGANVLTF. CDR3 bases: TGCGCCAGCATGGCTAGCTCTGGGGCCAACGTCCTGACTTTC.

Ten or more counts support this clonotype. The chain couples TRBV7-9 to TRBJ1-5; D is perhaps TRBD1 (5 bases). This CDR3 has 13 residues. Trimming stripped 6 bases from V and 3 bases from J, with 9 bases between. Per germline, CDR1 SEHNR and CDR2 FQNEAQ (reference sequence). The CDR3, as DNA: TGTGCCAGCAGGGGAGGGGTCAATCAGCCCCAGCATTTT. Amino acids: CASRGGVNQPQHF.

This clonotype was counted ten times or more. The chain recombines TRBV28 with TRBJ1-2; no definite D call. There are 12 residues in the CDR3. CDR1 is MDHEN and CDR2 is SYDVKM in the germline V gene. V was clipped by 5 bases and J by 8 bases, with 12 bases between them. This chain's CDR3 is CASSPHGGGYTF. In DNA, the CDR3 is TGTGCCAGCAGTCCGCATGGAGGCGGCTACACCTTC.

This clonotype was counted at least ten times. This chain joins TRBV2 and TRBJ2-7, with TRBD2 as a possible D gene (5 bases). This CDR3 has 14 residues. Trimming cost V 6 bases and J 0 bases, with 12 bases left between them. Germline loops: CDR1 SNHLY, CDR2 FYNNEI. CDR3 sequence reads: CASRSGKGSYEQYF. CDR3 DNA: TGTGCCAGCAGGTCGGGGAAGGGCTCCTACGAGCAGTACTTC. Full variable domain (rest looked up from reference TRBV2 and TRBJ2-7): EPEVTQTPSHQVTQMGQEVILRCVPISNHLYFYWYRQILGQKVEFLVSFYNNEISEKSEIFDDQFSVERPDGSNFTLKIRSTKLEDSAMYFCASRSGKGSYEQYFGPGTRLTVT.

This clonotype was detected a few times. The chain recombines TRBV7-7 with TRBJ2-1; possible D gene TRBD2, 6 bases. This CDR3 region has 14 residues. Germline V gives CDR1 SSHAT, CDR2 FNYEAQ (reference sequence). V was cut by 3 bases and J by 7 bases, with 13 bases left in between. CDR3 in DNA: TGTGCCAGCAGCTTGCCGGGACGGGGGAATGAGCAGTTCTTC. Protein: CASSLPGRGNEQFF.